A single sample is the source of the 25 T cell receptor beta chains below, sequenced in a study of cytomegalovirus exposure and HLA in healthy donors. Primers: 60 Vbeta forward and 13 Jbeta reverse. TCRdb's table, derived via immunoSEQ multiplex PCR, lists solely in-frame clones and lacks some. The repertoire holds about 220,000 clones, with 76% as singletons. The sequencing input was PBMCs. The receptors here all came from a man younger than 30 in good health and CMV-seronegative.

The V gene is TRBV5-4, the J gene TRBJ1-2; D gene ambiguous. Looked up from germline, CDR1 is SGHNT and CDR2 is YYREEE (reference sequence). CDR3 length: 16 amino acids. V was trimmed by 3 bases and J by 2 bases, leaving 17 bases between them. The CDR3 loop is CASSSRKKTLNYGYTF. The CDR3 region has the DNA TGTGCCAGCAGCTCCCGGAAAAAGACACTCAACTATGGCTACACCTTC.

CDR3 in DNA: TGTGCCAGCAGTTCACCTCCAGGGGGTGGCTACACCTTC. It is translated as CASSSPPGGGYTF. The chain combines TRBV28 with TRBJ1-2, with 7 bases fitting TRBD1. CDR3 length equals 13 residues. The V gene's germline CDR1 is MDHEN and CDR2 SYDVKM. J was trimmed by 7 bases and V by 4 bases; bases with no gene match: 6.

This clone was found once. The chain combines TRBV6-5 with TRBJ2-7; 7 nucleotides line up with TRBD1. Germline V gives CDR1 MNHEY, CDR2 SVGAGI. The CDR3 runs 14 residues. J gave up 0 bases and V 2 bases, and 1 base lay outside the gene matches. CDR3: CASSYGQASYEQYF. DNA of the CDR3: TGTGCCAGCAGTTACGGACAGGCCTCCTACGAGCAGTACTTC.

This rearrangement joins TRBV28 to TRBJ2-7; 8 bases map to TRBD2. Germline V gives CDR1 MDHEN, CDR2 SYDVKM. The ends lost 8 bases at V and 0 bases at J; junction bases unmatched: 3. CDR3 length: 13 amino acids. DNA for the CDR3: TGTGCCAGCGAAAGCGGGAGCTCCTACGAGCAGTACTTC. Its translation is CASESGSSYEQYF.

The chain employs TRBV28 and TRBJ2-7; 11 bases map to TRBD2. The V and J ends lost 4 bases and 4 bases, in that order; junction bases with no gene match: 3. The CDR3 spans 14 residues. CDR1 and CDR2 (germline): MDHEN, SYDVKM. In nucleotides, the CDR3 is TGTGCCAGCAGTTCACTAGCGGGAGTATACGAGCAGTACTTC. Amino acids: CASSSLAGVYEQYF. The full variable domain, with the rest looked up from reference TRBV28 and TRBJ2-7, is DVKVTQSSRYLVKRTGEKVFLECVQDMDHENMFWYRQDPGLGLRLIYFSYDVKMKEKGDIPEGYSVSREKKERFSLILESASTNQTSMYLCASSSLAGVYEQYFGPGTRLTVT.

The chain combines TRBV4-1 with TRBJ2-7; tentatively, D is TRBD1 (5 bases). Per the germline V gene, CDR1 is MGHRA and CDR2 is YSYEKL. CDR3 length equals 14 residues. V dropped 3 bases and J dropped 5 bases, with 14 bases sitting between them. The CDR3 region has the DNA TGCGCCAGCAGCCAGGGCGACAGTAACCACGAGCAGTACTTC. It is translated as CASSQGDSNHEQYF.

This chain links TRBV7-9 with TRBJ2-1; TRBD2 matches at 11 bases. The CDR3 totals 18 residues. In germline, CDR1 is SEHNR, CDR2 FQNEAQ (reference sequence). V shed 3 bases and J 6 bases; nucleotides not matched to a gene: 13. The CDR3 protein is CASSLSSGRPTRANEQFF. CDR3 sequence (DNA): TGTGCCAGCAGCTTGTCTAGCGGGAGGCCCACCCGGGCCAATGAGCAGTTCTTC.

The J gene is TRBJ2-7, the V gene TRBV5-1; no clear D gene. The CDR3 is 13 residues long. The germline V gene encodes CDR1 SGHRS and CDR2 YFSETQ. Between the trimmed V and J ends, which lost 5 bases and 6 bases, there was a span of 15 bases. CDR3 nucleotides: TGCGCCAGCAGAACCGGGTCAACCGGCGAGCAGTACTTC. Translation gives CASRTGSTGEQYF.

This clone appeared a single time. The DNA of the CDR3 is TGTGCCAGCAGTCCGACTCGGGGAGGCGAGCAGTACTTC. It encodes CASSPTRGGEQYF. This sequence joins TRBV6-4 and TRBJ2-7; tentatively, D is TRBD2 (6 bases). Per germline, CDR1 MRHNA and CDR2 SNTAGT. The CDR3 is 13 amino acids. V was clipped by 5 bases and J by 6 bases, with 14 bases between them.

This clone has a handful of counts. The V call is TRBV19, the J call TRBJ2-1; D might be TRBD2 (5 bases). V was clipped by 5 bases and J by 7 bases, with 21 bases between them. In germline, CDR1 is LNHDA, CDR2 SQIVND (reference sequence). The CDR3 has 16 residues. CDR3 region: CASSPRGAASTNEQFF. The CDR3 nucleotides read TGTGCCAGTAGTCCCCGGGGAGCGGCCTCTACGAATGAGCAGTTCTTC.

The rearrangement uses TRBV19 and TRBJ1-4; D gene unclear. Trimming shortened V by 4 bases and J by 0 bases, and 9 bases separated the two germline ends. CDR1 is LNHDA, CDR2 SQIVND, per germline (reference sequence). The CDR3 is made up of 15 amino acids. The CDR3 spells CASSRTDATNEKLFF. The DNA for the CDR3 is TGTGCCAGTAGTAGAACAGATGCAACTAATGAAAAACTGTTTTTT.

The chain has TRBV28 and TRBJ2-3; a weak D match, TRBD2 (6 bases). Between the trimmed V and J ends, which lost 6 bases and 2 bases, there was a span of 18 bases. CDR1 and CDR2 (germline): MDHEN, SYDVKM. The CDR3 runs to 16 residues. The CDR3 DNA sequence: TGTGCCAGCAGCCCTCTACTGGGGGGAGACACAGATACGCAGTATTTT. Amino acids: CASSPLLGGDTDTQYF.

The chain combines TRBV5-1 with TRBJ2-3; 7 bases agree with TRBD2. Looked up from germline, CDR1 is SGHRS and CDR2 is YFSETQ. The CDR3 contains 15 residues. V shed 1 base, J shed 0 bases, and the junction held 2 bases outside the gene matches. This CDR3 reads CASSLYGRSTDTQYF. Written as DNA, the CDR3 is TGCGCCAGCAGCTTGTACGGGAGGAGCACAGATACGCAGTATTTT.

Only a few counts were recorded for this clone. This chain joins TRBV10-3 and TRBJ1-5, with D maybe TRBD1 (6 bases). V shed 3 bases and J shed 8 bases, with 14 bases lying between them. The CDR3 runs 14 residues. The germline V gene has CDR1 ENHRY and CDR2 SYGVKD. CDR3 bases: TGTGCCATCAGTGAACAAGGGGGTGTTAAGCCCCAGCATTTT. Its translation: CAISEQGGVKPQHF.

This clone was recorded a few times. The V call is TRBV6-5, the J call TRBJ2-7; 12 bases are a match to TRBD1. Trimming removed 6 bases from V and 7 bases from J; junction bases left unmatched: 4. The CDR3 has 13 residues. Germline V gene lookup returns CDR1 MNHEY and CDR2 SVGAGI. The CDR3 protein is CASRGDRGQEQYF. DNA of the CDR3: TGTGCCAGCAGGGGGGACAGGGGGCAAGAGCAGTACTTC.

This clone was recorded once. CDR3 coding DNA: TGTGCCAGCAGCTCCGGACTGAGTGCAGATACGCAGTATTTT. Amino acids: CASSSGLSADTQYF. V usage is TRBV5-6 and J usage is TRBJ2-3; D may be TRBD2 (5 bases). The CDR3 runs to 14 residues. Germline-derived CDR1 and CDR2 are SGHDT and YYEEEE. Trimming removed 3 bases at V and 4 bases at J, with 12 bases between.

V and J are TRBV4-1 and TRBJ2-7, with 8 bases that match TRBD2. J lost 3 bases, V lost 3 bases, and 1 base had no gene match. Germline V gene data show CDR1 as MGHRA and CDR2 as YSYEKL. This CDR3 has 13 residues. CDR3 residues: CASSQGLVYEQYF. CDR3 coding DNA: TGCGCCAGCAGCCAGGGACTAGTCTACGAGCAGTACTTC.

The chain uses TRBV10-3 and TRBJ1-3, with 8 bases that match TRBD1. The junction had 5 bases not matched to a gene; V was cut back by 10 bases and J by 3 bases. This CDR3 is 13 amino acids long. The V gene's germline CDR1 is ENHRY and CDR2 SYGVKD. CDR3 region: CATGQGGGNTIYF. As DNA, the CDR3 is TGTGCCACCGGACAGGGTGGTGGAAACACCATATATTTT.

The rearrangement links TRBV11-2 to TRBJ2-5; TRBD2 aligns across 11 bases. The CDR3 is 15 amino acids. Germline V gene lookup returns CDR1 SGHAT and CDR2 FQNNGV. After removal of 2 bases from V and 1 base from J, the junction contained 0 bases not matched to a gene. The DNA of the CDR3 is TGTGCCAGCAGCTTAACTAGCGGGAGCCAAGAGACCCAGTACTTC. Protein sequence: CASSLTSGSQETQYF.

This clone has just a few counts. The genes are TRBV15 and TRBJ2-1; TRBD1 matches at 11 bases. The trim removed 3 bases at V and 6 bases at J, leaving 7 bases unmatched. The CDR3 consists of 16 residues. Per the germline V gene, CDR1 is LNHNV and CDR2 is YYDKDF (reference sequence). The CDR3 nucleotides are TGTGCCACCAGCAGGACGGGACAGGGGGTTATCAATGAGCAGTTCTTC. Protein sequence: CATSRTGQGVINEQFF.

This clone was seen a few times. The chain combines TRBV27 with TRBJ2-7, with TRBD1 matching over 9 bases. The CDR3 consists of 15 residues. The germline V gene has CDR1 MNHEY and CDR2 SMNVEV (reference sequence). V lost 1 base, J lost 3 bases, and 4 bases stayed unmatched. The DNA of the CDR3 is TGTGCCAGCAGTTTATTTACAGGGGGCTTCTACGAGCAGTACTTC. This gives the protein CASSLFTGGFYEQYF.

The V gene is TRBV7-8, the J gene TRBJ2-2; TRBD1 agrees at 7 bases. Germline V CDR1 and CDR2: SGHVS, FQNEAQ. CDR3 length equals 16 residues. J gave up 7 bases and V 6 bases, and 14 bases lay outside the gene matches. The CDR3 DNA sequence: TGTGCCAGCAGTCATGGACAGGTCGGGTGGAACGGGGAGCTGTTTTTT. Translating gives CASSHGQVGWNGELFF.

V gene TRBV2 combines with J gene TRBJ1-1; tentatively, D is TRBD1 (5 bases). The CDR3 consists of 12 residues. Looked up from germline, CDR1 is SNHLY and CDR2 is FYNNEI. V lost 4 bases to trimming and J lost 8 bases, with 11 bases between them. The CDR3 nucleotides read TGTGCCAGCAGTGGTCGGGGGTCAGAAGCTTTCTTT. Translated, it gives CASSGRGSEAFF.

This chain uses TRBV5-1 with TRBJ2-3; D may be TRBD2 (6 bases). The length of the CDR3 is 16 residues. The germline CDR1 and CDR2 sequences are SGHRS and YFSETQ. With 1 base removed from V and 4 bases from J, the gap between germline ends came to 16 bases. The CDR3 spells CASSLKIGTPPDTQYF. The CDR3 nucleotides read TGCGCCAGCAGCTTGAAGATAGGGACTCCCCCAGATACGCAGTATTTT.

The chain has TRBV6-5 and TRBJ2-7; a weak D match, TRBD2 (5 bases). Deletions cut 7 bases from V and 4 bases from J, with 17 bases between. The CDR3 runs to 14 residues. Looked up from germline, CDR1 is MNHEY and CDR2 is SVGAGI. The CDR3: CASTQWETFYEQYF. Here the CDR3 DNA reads TGTGCCAGCACCCAGTGGGAGACCTTTTACGAGCAGTACTTC.